This TCR beta chain was recovered during a study of cytomegalovirus exposure and HLA in healthy donors. The PCR employed 60 Vbeta primers together with 13 Jbeta primers. Only in-frame clones appear in the TCRdb table, and some are missing; sequencing was by immunoSEQ multiplex PCR. The data show 55,000 to 75,000 clones, about 75% seen once. V was clipped by 8 bases and J by 0 bases, with 10 bases between them. The CDR3 loop spans 13 amino acids. Germline-derived CDR1 and CDR2 are SNHLY and FYNNEI. Study findings and constraints: The authors assumed roughly uniform sequencing depth across donors for presence/absence analyses. Follow-up analysis found HLA locus-dependent TCR association rates, highest for DRB1 and lowest for HLA-C.

A few counts support this clone. Its antigen is not known. Sequencing was performed on PBMCs. The V and J genes are TRBV2 and TRBJ1-1; D ambiguous. This TCR derives from a woman in her 30s in good health and CMV-seropositive. Written as DNA, the CDR3 is TGTGCCAGCTCTCCCCTTATGAACACTGAAGCTTTCTTT. This translates into CASSPLMNTEAFF.